What follows are 10 T cell receptor beta chains derived from one specimen sequenced in a study of OX40 agonist ivuxolimab in advanced cancers. The protocol used for the library was the immunoSEQ multiplex PCR assay. TCRdb's version of the immuneACCESS table is confined to in-frame rearrangements and falls short of the full clone set. An unresolved V gene accounts for under half of the shortfall where checked; the remainder is of unknown origin. In all, the sample holds 99,000 or so clones, and about 96% of those were seen once. The ten largest make up around 2% of the sample. Sample: CD4+ or CD8+ T cells sorted from blood, taken in a trial of the OX40 agonist ivuxolimab. All receptors come from an adult with an advanced solid tumor such as melanoma, head and neck, liver or kidney cancer.

The J gene is TRBJ1-1, the V gene TRBV2, with TRBD1 as a possible D gene (6 bases). V lost 7 bases and J 1 base, leaving 13 bases between the germline ends. The CDR3 is made up of 14 amino acids. The germline CDR1 and CDR2 sequences are SNHLY and FYNNEI. The CDR3 DNA follows: TGTGCCAGCACCGTACAGGGAAGGAACACTGAAGCTTTCTTT. Translating gives CASTVQGRNTEAFF.

The DNA of the CDR3 is TGTGCCAGCAGCTTCTCCCAGCAGCAGTTAACTTACGAGCAGTACTTC. Amino acid sequence: CASSFSQQQLTYEQYF. The gene calls are TRBV7-9 and TRBJ2-7; no clear D gene. The germline V gene has CDR1 SEHNR and CDR2 FQNEAQ (reference sequence). V was shortened by 3 bases and J by 4 bases, with 19 bases between the two germline ends. There are 16 residues in the CDR3.

V and J are TRBV6-1 and TRBJ1-1, with D possibly matching TRBD1 (6 bases). The CDR3 covers 15 residues. Germline V gives CDR1 MNHNS, CDR2 SASEGT. V lost 1 base and J lost 3, with 12 bases in between. The CDR3 loop reads CASSEGGAGHTEAFF. Here the CDR3 DNA reads TGTGCCAGCAGTGAAGGGGGGGCGGGTCACACTGAAGCTTTCTTT.

The genes are TRBV13 and TRBJ2-5; TRBD1 might be the D (5 bases). With 5 bases removed from V and 1 base from J, the gap between germline ends came to 17 bases. CDR1 and CDR2 from the germline V gene are PRHDT and FYEKMQ (reference sequence). The CDR3 is 16 amino acids. CDR3 sequence: CASSGPQGLSQETQYF. The CDR3 bases are TGTGCCAGCAGCGGCCCGCAGGGCCTATCCCAAGAGACCCAGTACTTC.

The chain couples TRBV27 to TRBJ2-1, with 8 positions matching TRBD1. This CDR3 is 13 amino acids long. Trimming took 1 base from V and 15 from J; bases not matched to a gene: 8. Germline V gene sequence: CDR1 MNHEY, CDR2 SMNVEV (reference sequence). In DNA form, the CDR3 reads TGTGCCAGCAGTTTATTCTCAGGGGGCATTCCGTTCTTC. Encoded protein: CASSLFSGGIPFF.

The rearrangement links TRBV7-8 to TRBJ2-5; no definite D call. CDR3 size: 14 residues. V was pared by 1 base and J by 7 bases, with 13 bases between. Germline-derived CDR1 and CDR2 are SGHVS and FQNEAQ. The CDR3 sequence is CASSLGVELGTQYF. CDR3 nucleotide sequence: TGTGCCAGCAGCTTAGGGGTTGAGCTGGGGACCCAGTACTTC.

The chain couples TRBV19 to TRBJ1-1; D unclear. The CDR3 has 14 amino acids. Germline V gives CDR1 LNHDA, CDR2 SQIVND (reference sequence). V lost 3 bases and J 3 bases, leaving 11 bases between the germline ends. CDR3 bases: TGTGCCAGTAGTATGGCAGGCCAGCACACTGAAGCTTTCTTT. Its protein product is CASSMAGQHTEAFF.

This chain connects TRBV6-1 to TRBJ2-3, with 8 bases matching TRBD2. There are 14 residues in the CDR3. Germline CDR1 is MNHNS and CDR2 is SASEGT. V dropped 3 bases and J dropped 7; count of bases not matched to a gene: 6. In DNA form, the CDR3 reads TGTGCCAGCAGTGAGACCATAGCGGGAAATACGCAGTATTTT. It specifies CASSETIAGNTQYF.

The J gene is TRBJ2-7, the V gene TRBV28; D not certain. Looked up from germline, CDR1 is MDHEN and CDR2 is SYDVKM. CDR3 length equals 14 residues. V lost 6 bases and J 0 bases, leaving 12 bases between the germline ends. The CDR3 bases are TGTGCCAGCAGGGTGGACGGAAACTCCTACGAGCAGTACTTC. It translates to CASRVDGNSYEQYF.

V is TRBV29-1 and J is TRBJ2-5, with 10 bases that match TRBD1. The CDR3 has 16 residues. With 6 bases clipped from V and 5 bases from J, the junction kept 15 bases outside the gene matches. From germline, CDR1 is SQVTM and CDR2 ANQGSEA. The CDR3 coding sequence is TGCAGCGTAGACCCCCAGCGACAGGGGGCGAGGGAGACCCAGTACTTC. Residues: CSVDPQRQGARETQYF.